This T cell receptor beta chain was captured in a study of T cell repertoires in cytomegalovirus infection. Overall study: Through public TCR beta signatures, both CMV infection and matching HLA type were indicated.

Trimming at V came to 7 bases and at J to 0 bases, leaving 9 bases not matched to a gene. CDR3 length: 16 residues. The V gene's germline CDR1 is SNHLY and CDR2 FYNNEI. General study findings and limits: Clonotype analysis showed dominance of the ex vivo response by HLA-C-restricted CMV-specific TCR beta clonotypes. Cumulative frequency (of public TCR beta family members) identified carriers of CMV plus the relevant HLA.

With regard to this clonotype: Antigen unknown.

TCRdb re-derived calls from the reads in MiXCR, one entry per CDR3 protein. Of about 890,000 distinct CDR3 sequences in the sample, approximately 32% are singletons; the top ten hold roughly 12%. This chain links TRBV2 with TRBJ1-5, with 7 nucleotides matching TRBD1. The clonotype comes from a human donor in good health (CMV status not recorded). Some clones in this sample may be carry-over from other donors' samples. The source material was cultured CD8+ T cells from PBMCs, sampled from culture after CMV antigen stimulation. The CDR3, as DNA: TGTGCCAGCAATATCGACAGGGCGGATAGCAATCAGCCCCAGCATTTT. Protein: CASNIDRADSNQPQHF.